This T cell receptor beta chain comes out of a study of CD8+ T cells in alopecia areata. Overall study context: Those treated were given oral tofacitinib at 5 to 10 mg twice daily. After 6 to 18 months of tofacitinib, follow-up continued 6 months off drug. Study outcomes and limitations: Especially in alopecia totalis/universalis, lesional scalp showed greater clonality than normal scalp did.

Remarks on this clone: Its matching antigen is unknown.

CDR1 and CDR2 (germline): SQVTM, ANQGSEA. This CDR3 region has 16 residues. Trimming cost V 4 bases and J 5 bases; bases outside gene matches: 14. cDNA reverse transcribed from extracted RNA served as the sequencing template. This table comes from immunoSEQ multiplex PCR, and its TCRdb copy is limited to in-frame clones, with some not included. Of 100,000 to 150,000 clones in the sample, 30% to 40% were seen once. Individuals with alopecia areata gave both lesional scalp punch biopsies and peripheral blood for collection. The sequence came from a human donor with alopecia areata. Material: CD4+ T cells sorted from blood. The rearrangement uses TRBV29-1 and TRBJ1-1, with TRBD1 matching over 9 bases. The CDR3: CSVGDTGTGKGTEAFF. The CDR3 DNA sequence: TGCAGCGTTGGAGACACCGGGACAGGGAAGGGGACTGAAGCTTTCTTT.